These 8 T cell receptor beta chains were all obtained from the same sample, sequenced in a study of cytomegalovirus exposure and HLA in healthy donors. The primer mix had 60 Vbeta and 13 Jbeta primers. Generated by immunoSEQ multiplex PCR, the TCRdb table keeps only in-frame clones and is missing some. The sample has roughly 150,000 clones; approximately 78% are singletons. The specimen sequenced was PBMCs. All receptors derive from a male donor in good health and CMV-seronegative.

This rearrangement joins TRBV27 to TRBJ2-7, with D tentatively TRBD2 (5 bases). CDR1 is MNHEY, CDR2 SMNVEV, per germline (reference sequence). The CDR3 contains 13 residues. The V gene lost 5 bases and the J gene lost 3 bases, with 11 bases spanning the gap. CDR3 sequence: CASSLQSGYEQYF. The CDR3 region has the DNA TGTGCCAGCAGTCTCCAAAGCGGCTACGAGCAGTACTTC.

V and J are TRBV30 and TRBJ1-5; TRBD1 agrees at 7 bases. The V and J ends lost 3 bases and 5 bases, in that order; junction bases with no gene match: 7. This CDR3 spans 14 amino acids. Germline V gene data show CDR1 as GTSNPN and CDR2 as SVGIG (reference sequence). Here the CDR3 reads CAWSEGAGDQPQHF. CDR3 sequence (DNA): TGTGCCTGGAGCGAGGGGGCTGGCGATCAGCCCCAGCATTTT.

The rearrangement joins TRBV5-1 to TRBJ2-7, with D perhaps TRBD1 (5 bases). Between the trimmed V and J ends, which lost 0 bases and 2 bases, there was a span of 12 bases. From germline, CDR1 is SGHRS and CDR2 YFSETQ. This CDR3 has 15 amino acids. The CDR3 spells CASSLVSTDTYEQYF. The CDR3 DNA reads as TGCGCCAGCAGCTTGGTATCGACAGATACCTACGAGCAGTACTTC. Based on the CDR3 plus reference TRBV5-1 and TRBJ2-7, the full variable domain is KAGVTQTPRYLIKTRGQQVTLSCSPISGHRSVSWYQQTPGQGLQFLFEYFSETQRNKGNFPGRFSGRQFSNSRSEMNVSTLELGDSALYLCASSLVSTDTYEQYFGPGTRLTVT.

This chain uses TRBV18 with TRBJ1-2, with 7 bases aligning to TRBD1. Germline V gene lookup returns CDR1 KGHSH and CDR2 LQKENI. The length of the CDR3 is 13 residues. With V trimmed by 6 bases and J by 3 bases, 4 bases remained unmatched. The CDR3 region has the DNA TGTGCCAGCTCCCGGGACAGCGACTATGGCTACACCTTC. Amino acid sequence: CASSRDSDYGYTF.

The genes are TRBV7-2 and TRBJ1-2; 8 positions agree with TRBD1. The CDR3 loop spans 16 amino acids. Germline assignment: CDR1 SGHTA and CDR2 FQGNSA. J lost 1 base, V lost 2 bases, and 6 bases had no gene match. CDR3 sequence reads: CASSLWSTGGNYGYTF. Here the CDR3 DNA reads TGTGCCAGCAGCTTATGGTCTACAGGGGGTAACTATGGCTACACCTTC.

V is TRBV2 and J is TRBJ1-1; D may be TRBD1 (5 bases). The V end was cut by 8 bases, the J end by 0 bases, with 16 bases between. CDR3 length: 15 residues. CDR1 is SNHLY, CDR2 FYNNEI, per germline. CDR3 amino acids: CASGRILQVNTEAFF. The DNA for the CDR3 is TGTGCCAGCGGCCGAATCCTACAGGTGAACACTGAAGCTTTCTTT.

J is TRBJ2-7 and V is TRBV9; 7 bases fit TRBD1. Per the germline V gene, CDR1 is SGDLS and CDR2 is YYNGEE. J gave up 3 bases and V 4 bases, and 7 bases lay outside the gene matches. This CDR3 is 14 amino acids long. This CDR3 reads CASSIQGSSYEQYF. The CDR3 DNA reads TGTGCCAGCAGCATACAGGGGTCCAGCTACGAGCAGTACTTC.

The chain links TRBV4-1 to TRBJ2-7; 11 bases match TRBD2. From germline, CDR1 is MGHRA and CDR2 YSYEKL. J gave up 4 bases and V 4 bases, and 6 bases lay outside the gene matches. This CDR3 has 15 residues. The CDR3 region is CASSPTSGSGYEQYF. The DNA for the CDR3 is TGCGCCAGCAGCCCCACTAGCGGGAGTGGGTACGAGCAGTACTTC.